Listed below are T cell receptor beta chains from one sample, sequenced in a study of OX40 agonist ivuxolimab in advanced cancers. TCRdb keeps only in-frame clones here, not all; method: immunoSEQ multiplex PCR. The table shows 83,000 or so clones, with about four fifths occurring only once. The sequenced sample was CD4+ or CD8+ T cells sorted from blood, obtained in a trial of the OX40 agonist ivuxolimab. The receptors here all came from an adult with an advanced solid tumor such as melanoma, head and neck, liver or kidney cancer. CDR3s include the opening cysteine and the closing phenylalanine or tryptophan. The D gene is left open where the match is weak. Rows may omit the clone size; those that give it use once, few, many or a size class.

D gene | J gene | V gene | clone size | CDR3 protein | CDR3 DNA
TRBD1 | TRBJ1-2 | TRBV19 | NA | CASSISGDRGANYGYTF | TGTGCCAGTAGTATCTCCGGGGACAGGGGGGCTAACTATGGCTACACCTTC
TRBD2 | TRBJ2-7 | TRBV5-4 | NA | CASSSPGTTAHEQYF | TGTGCCAGCAGCTCTCCCGGGACTACCGCCCACGAGCAGTACTTC
NA | TRBJ2-3 | TRBV2 | NA | CASSDPRQGTADTQYF | TGTGCCAGCAGTGACCCTCGGCAGGGTACGGCAGATACGCAGTATTTT
NA | TRBJ1-2 | TRBV5-1 | NA | CASSTYPGSPYGYTF | TGCGCCAGCAGCACCTACCCAGGGAGCCCCTATGGCTACACCTTC
TRBD2 | TRBJ2-2 | TRBV7-8 | NA | CASSLRTGTRLNMNTGELFF | TGTGCCAGCAGCCTTCGCACCGGGACTAGGCTGAATATGAACACCGGGGAGCTGTTTTTT
TRBD2 | TRBJ2-3 | TRBV6-1 | NA | CASSEATSGVWDTQYF | TGTGCCAGCAGTGAAGCGACTAGCGGGGTTTGGGATACGCAGTATTTT
NA | TRBJ1-2 | TRBV18 | few | CASSPRPETYGYTF | TGTGCCAGCTCACCACGGCCAGAGACCTATGGCTACACCTTC
TRBD1 | TRBJ2-3 | TRBV4-1 | NA | CASSYQTGGSSTDTQYF | TGCGCCAGCAGCTACCAAACAGGGGGCTCTAGCACAGATACGCAGTATTTT
NA | TRBJ2-2 | TRBV30 | once | CAWSPNFGELFF | TGTGCCTGGAGTCCAAACTTTGGGGAGCTGTTTTTT
TRBD1 | TRBJ2-7 | TRBV9 | NA | CASSVGSFDRGHDEQYF | TGTGCCAGCAGCGTAGGGTCCTTCGACAGGGGGCACGACGAGCAGTACTTC
NA | TRBJ2-7 | TRBV9 | NA | CASSRVGATTLTYEQYF | TGTGCCAGCAGCCGGGTGGGGGCGACTACCTTAACCTACGAGCAGTACTTC